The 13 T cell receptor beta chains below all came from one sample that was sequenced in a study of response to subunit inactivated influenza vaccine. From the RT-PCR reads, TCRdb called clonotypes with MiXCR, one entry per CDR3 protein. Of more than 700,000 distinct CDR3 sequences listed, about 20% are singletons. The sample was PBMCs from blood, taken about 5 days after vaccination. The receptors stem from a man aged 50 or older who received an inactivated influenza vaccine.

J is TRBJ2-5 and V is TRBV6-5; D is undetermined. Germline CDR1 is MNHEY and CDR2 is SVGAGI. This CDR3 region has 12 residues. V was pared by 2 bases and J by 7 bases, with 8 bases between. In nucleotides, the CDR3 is TGTGCCAGCAGTTACGACGGCGCGACCCAGTACTTC. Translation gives CASSYDGATQYF.

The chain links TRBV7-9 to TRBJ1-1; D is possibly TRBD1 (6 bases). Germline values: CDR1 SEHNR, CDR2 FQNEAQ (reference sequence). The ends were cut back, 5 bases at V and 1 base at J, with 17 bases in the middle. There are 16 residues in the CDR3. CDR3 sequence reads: CASSPTFGTSNTEAFF. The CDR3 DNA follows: TGTGCCAGCAGCCCTACTTTTGGGACATCGAACACTGAAGCTTTCTTT.

The CDR3 sequence is CASSFVQNYEQYF. The CDR3 DNA is TGTGCCAGCAGTTTCGTACAGAACTACGAGCAGTACTTC. The chain links TRBV12-3 or TRBV12-4 to TRBJ2-7; no definite D call. Trimming shortened V by 3 bases and J by 3 bases, and 9 bases separated the two germline ends. CDR3 size: 13 residues.

The CDR3 sequence is CASSFLAALAKNIQYF. The CDR3 DNA is TGTGCCAGCAGTTTTTTAGCGGCACTAGCCAAAAACATTCAGTACTTC. J is TRBJ2-4 and V is TRBV12-3 or TRBV12-4, with D possibly TRBD2 on 6 matching bases. CDR3 length: 16 amino acids. The ends were cut back, 3 bases at V and 0 bases at J, with 12 bases in the middle.

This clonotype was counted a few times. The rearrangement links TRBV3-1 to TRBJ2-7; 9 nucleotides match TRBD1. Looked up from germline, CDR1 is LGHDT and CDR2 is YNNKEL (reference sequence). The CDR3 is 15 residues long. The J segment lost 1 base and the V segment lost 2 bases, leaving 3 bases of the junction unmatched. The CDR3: CASSQPGQGSYEQYF. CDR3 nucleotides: TGTGCCAGCAGCCAACCGGGACAGGGTTCCTACGAGCAGTACTTC.

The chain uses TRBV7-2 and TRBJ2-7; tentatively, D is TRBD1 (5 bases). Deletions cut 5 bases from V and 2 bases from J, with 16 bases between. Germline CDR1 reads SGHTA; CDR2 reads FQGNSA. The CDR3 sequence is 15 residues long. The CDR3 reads CASSKRDSRAYEQYF. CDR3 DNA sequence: TGTGCCAGCAGCAAAAGAGACAGCAGGGCCTACGAGCAGTACTTC.

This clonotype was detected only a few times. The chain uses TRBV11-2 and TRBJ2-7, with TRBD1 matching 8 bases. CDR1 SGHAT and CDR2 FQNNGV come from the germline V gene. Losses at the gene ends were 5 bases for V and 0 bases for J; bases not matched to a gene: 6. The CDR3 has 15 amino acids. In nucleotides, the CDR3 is TGTGCCAGCAGCGAACAGGGGGTTATCTCCTACGAGCAGTACTTC. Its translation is CASSEQGVISYEQYF.

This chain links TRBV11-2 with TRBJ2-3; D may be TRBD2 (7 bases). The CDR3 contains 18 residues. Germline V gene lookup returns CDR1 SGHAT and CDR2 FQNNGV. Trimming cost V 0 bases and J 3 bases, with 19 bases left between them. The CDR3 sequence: CASSLDLWRGPLTDTQYF. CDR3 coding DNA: TGTGCCAGCAGCTTAGATCTTTGGCGGGGGCCTCTTACAGATACGCAGTATTTT. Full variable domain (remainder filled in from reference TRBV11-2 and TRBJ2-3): EAGVAQSPRYKIIEKRQSVAFWCNPISGHATLYWYQQILGQGPKLLIQFQNNGVVDDSQLPKDRFSAERLKGVDSTLKIQPAKLEDSAVYLCASSLDLWRGPLTDTQYFGPGTRLTVL.

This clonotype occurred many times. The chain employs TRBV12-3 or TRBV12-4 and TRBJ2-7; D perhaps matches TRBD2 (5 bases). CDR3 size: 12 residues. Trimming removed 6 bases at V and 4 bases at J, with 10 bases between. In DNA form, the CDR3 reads TGTGCCAGCAGCCCGGACTTGTACGAGCAGTACTTC. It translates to CASSPDLYEQYF.

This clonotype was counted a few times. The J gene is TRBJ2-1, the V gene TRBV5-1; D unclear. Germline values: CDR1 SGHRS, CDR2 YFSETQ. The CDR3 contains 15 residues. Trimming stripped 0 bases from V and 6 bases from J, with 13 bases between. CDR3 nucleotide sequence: TGCGCCAGCAGCTTGGGAGAGTTTCTTTCCAATGAGCAGTTCTTC. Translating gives CASSLGEFLSNEQFF. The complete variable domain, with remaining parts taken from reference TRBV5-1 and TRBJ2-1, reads KAGVTQTPRYLIKTRGQQVTLSCSPISGHRSVSWYQQTPGQGLQFLFEYFSETQRNKGNFPGRFSGRQFSNSRSEMNVSTLELGDSALYLCASSLGEFLSNEQFFGPGTRLTVL.

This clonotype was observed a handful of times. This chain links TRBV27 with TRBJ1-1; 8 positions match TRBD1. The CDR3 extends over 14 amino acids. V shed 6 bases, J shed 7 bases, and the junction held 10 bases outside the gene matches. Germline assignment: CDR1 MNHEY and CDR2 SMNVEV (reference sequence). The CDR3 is CASRPLQDRDEAFF. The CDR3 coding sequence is TGTGCCAGCAGGCCGTTACAGGACAGGGATGAAGCTTTCTTT.

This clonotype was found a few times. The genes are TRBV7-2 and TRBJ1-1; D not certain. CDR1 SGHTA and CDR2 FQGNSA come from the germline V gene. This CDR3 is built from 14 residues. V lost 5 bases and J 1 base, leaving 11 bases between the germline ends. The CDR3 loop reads CASSISLGNTEAFF. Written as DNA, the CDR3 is TGTGCCAGCAGCATCTCTTTGGGGAACACTGAAGCTTTCTTT.

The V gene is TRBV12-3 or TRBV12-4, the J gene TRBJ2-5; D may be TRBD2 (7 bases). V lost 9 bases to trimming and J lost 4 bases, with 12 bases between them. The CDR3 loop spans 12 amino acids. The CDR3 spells CASLGGGETQYF. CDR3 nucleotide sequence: TGTGCCAGTTTGGGAGGGGGAGAGACCCAGTACTTC.